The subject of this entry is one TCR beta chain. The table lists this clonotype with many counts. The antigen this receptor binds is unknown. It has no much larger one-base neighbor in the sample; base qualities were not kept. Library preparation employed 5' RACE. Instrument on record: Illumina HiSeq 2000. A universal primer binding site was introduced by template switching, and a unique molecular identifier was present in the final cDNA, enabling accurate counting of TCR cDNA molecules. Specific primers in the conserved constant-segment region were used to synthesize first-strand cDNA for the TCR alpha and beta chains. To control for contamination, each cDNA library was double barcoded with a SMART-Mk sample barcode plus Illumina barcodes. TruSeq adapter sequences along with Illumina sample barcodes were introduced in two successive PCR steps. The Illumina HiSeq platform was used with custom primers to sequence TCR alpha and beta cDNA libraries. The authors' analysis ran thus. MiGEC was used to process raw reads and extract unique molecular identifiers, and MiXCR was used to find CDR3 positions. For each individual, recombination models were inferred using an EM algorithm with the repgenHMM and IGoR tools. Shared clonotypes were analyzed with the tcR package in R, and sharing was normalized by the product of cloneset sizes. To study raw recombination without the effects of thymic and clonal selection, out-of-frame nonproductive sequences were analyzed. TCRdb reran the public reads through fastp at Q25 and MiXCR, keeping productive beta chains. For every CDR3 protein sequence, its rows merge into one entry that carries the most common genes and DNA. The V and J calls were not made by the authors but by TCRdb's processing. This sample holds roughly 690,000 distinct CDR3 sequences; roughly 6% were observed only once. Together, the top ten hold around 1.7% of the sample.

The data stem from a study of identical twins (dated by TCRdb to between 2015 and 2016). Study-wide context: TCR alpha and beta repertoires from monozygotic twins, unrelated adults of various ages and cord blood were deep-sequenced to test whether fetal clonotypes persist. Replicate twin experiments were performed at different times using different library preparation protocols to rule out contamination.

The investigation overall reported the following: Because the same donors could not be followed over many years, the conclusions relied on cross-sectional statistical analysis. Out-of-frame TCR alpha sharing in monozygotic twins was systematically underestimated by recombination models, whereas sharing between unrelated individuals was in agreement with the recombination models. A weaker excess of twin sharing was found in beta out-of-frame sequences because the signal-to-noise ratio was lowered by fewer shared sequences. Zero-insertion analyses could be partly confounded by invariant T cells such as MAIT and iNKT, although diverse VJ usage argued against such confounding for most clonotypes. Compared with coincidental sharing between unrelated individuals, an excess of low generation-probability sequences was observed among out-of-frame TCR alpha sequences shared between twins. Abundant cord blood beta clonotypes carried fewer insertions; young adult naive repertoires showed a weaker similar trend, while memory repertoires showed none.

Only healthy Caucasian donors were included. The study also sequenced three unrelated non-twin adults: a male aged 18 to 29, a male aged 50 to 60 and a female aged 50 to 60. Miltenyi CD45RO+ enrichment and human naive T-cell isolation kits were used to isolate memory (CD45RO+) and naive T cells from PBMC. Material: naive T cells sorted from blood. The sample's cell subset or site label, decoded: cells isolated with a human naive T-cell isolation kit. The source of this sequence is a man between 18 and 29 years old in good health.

The sequenced DNA: TGTGCCACCAGCAGCACCGAACAGAGCACAGATACGCAGTATTTT. This is translated as CATSSTEQSTDTQYF. Rearrangement joined TRBV15 to TRBJ2-3, with no reliable assignment of the D segment. Based on the germline V gene (reference sequence), the CDR1 and CDR2 sequences are LNHNV and YYDKDF. V was cut back by 3 bases and J by 0 bases, leaving a gap of 10 bases between them. Spanning cysteine to phenylalanine, the CDR3 consists of 15 amino acids. CDR3 DNA is the only sequence kept; it has 45 bases, read in frame from the first base.